This TCR beta chain was profiled in a study of siplizumab effects on memory and regulatory T cells. Study-wide results and limits: In controls, about a quarter of mappable alloreactive CD4+ clones were Treg-derived on average, versus around 71% with siplizumab. Roughly 75-95% of proliferating CD4+ or CD8+ clones lacked a naive or memory phenotype that could be assigned.

In regard to this clone: Its matching antigen is unknown.

The data were produced by immunoSEQ multiplex PCR, yet TCRdb's version contains in-frame clones alone and is incomplete. The sample records roughly 120,000 clones, under 95% being singletons. The CDR3 totals 14 residues. Germline CDR1 ENHRY, CDR2 SYGVKD. Trimming cost V 3 bases and J 5 bases, with 13 bases left between them. This sequence originates from a human donor in good health. V usage is TRBV10-3 and J usage is TRBJ1-1; D is undetermined. The specimen was Tregs sorted from blood. CDR3: CAISEEVSRTEAFF. Written as DNA, the CDR3 is TGTGCCATCAGTGAAGAAGTGTCACGGACTGAAGCTTTCTTT.